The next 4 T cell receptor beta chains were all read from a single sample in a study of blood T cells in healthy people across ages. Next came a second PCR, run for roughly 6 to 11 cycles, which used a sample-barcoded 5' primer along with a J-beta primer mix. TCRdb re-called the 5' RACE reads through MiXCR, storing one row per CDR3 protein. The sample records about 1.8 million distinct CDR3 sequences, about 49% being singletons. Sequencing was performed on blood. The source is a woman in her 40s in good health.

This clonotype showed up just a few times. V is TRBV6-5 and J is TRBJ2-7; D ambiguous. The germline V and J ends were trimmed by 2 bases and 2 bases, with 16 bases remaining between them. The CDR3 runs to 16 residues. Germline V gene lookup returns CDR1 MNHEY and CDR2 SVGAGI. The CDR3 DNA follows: TGTGCCAGCAGTTACCCCCTCCGTATCGAAGCCTACGAGCAGTACTTC. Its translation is CASSYPLRIEAYEQYF.

The CDR3 sequence is CASSPRGGGGYGYTF. CDR3 DNA: TGTGCCAGCAGTCCCCGGGGAGGGGGCGGCTATGGCTACACCTTC. The chain carries TRBV12-3 or TRBV12-4 and TRBJ1-2; 7 bases agree with TRBD1. The CDR3 contains 15 residues. Losses at the gene ends were 5 bases for V and 4 bases for J; bases not matched to a gene: 10.

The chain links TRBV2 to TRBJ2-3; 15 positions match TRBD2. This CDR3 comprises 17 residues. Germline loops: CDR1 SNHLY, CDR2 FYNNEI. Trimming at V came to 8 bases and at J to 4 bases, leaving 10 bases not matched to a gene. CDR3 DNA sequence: TGTGCCAGCCTGCTCGGACTAGCGGGGGGGCTGGCAGATACGCAGTATTTT. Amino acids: CASLLGLAGGLADTQYF.

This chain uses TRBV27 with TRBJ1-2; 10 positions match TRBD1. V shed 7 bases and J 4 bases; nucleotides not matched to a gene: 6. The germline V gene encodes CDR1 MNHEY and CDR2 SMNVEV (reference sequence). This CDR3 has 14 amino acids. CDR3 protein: CASNDRGLGYGYTF. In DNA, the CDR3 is TGTGCCAGCAATGACAGGGGGCTCGGCTATGGCTACACCTTC.